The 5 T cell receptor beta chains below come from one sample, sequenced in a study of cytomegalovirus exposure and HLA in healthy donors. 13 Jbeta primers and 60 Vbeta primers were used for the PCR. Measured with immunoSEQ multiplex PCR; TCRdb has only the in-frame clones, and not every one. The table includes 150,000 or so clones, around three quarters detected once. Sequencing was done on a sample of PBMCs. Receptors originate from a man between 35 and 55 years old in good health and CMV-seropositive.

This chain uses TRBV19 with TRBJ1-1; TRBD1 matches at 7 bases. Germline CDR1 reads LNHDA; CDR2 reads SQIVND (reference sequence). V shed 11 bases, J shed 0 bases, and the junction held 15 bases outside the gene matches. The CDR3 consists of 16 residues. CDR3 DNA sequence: TGTGCCTCAGGCCCCCGGGGACAGTTCATGAACACTGAAGCTTTCTTT. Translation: CASGPRGQFMNTEAFF.

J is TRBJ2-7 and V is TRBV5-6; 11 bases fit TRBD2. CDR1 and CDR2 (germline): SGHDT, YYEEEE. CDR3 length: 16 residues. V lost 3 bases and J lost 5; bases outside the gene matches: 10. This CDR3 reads CASSSTTSGRDHEQYF. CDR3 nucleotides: TGTGCCAGCAGCTCCACCACTAGCGGGAGAGATCACGAGCAGTACTTC.

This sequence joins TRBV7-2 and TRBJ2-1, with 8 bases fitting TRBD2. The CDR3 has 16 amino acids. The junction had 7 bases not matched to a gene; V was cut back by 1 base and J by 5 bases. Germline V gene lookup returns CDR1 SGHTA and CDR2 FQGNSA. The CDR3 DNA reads TGTGCCAGCAGCTTAGTGGGGACTAGGGGGGACAATGAGCAGTTCTTC. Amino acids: CASSLVGTRGDNEQFF.

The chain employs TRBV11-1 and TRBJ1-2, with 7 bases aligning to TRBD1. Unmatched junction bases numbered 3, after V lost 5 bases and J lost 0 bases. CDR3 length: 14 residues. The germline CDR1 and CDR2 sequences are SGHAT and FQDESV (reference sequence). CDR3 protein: CASSGTGANYGYTF. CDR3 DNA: TGTGCCAGCAGCGGTACAGGGGCTAACTATGGCTACACCTTC.

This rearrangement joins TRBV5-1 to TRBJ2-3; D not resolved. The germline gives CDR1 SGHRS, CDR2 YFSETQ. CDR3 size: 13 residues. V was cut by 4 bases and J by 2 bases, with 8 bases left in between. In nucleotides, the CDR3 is TGCGCCAGCAGCACCGTAGCCACAGATACGCAGTATTTT. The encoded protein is CASSTVATDTQYF.